This entry concerns a single TCR beta chain. This record belongs to a study of human T cells and chemical hapten exposure. Study background: An approximately 2 cm by approximately 2 cm inner upper arm patch received 2% DPC for sensitization.

TCRdb re-called the RACE reads with MiXCR, one entry per CDR3 protein. This table holds roughly 200,000 distinct CDR3 sequences, around 25% found once. The CDR3 runs 15 residues. Germline lookup yields CDR1 SGHTA and CDR2 FQGNSA. With V trimmed by 5 bases and J by 4 bases, 10 bases remained unmatched. Time point in this sample: patch test 3, about 24 weeks after DPC sensitization. Treatment defined: therapeutic diphenylcyclopropenone sensitization with weekly scalp DPC. Material: whole blood, obtained in connection with sensitization to the hapten diphenylcyclopropenone (DPC). This TCR was recovered from a woman aged 40-49 years with alopecia areata. Some clones in this sample may be carry-over from other donors' samples. V and J are TRBV7-2 and TRBJ1-1, with 7 nucleotides matching TRBD1. The CDR3 protein is CASSADRRRVTEAFF. CDR3 DNA: TGTGCCAGCAGCGCGGACAGGCGGCGGGTCACTGAAGCTTTCTTT.